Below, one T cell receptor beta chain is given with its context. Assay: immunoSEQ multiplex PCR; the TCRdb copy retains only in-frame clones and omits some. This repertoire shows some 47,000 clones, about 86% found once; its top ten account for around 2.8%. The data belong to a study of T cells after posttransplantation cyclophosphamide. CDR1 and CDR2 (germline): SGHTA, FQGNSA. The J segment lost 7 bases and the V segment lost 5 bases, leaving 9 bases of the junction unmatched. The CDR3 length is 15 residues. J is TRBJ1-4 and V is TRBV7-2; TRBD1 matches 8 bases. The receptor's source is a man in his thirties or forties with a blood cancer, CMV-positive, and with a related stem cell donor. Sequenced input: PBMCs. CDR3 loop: CASSRTGQGSEKLFF. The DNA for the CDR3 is TGTGCCAGCAGCCGGACAGGGCAAGGGAGTGAAAAACTGTTTTTT.